Below are 22 T cell receptor beta chains sequenced from a single sample in a study of blood T cell repertoires in COVID-19. The protocol was immunoSEQ multiplex PCR, while the TCRdb copy is restricted to in-frame clones and leaves out a portion. The sample shows about 170,000 clones, around 81% of them seen only once. Sequenced material: peripheral blood. Source of these receptors: a human donor with acute or convalescent COVID-19. The donor label of this sample is uncertain.

The chain employs TRBV4-2 and TRBJ2-5; a weak D match, TRBD1 (5 bases). The V end was cut by 0 bases, the J end by 1 base, with 9 bases between. The CDR3 runs 15 residues. Germline values: CDR1 LGHNA, CDR2 YNFKEQ. The CDR3 region is CASSQDPGPQETQYF. In DNA form, the CDR3 reads TGTGCCAGCAGCCAAGATCCAGGGCCCCAAGAGACCCAGTACTTC.

The chain carries TRBV6-5 and TRBJ2-2; D might be TRBD2 (5 bases). The V and J ends lost 6 bases and 0 bases respectively, with 8 bases between them. The CDR3 totals 14 residues. Germline V gene lookup returns CDR1 MNHEY and CDR2 SVGAGI. The DNA of the CDR3 is TGTGCCAGCAGGCCCGGGACGAACACCGGGGAGCTGTTTTTT. It is translated as CASRPGTNTGELFF.

The rearrangement joins TRBV6-5 to TRBJ1-5, with unresolved D. Deletions cut 6 bases from V and 4 bases from J, with 16 bases between. CDR1 and CDR2 from the germline V gene are MNHEY and SVGAGI. CDR3 size: 15 residues. This CDR3 reads CASRSQEGRNQPQHF. The CDR3 DNA sequence: TGTGCCAGCAGATCCCAGGAGGGAAGGAATCAGCCCCAGCATTTT.

V is TRBV6-5 and J is TRBJ2-7; the D gene could be TRBD1 or TRBD2 (6 bases each). CDR1 is MNHEY, CDR2 SVGAGI, per germline. The CDR3 extends over 13 amino acids. Trimming stripped 4 bases from V and 6 bases from J, with 13 bases between. The CDR3 protein is CASSFSGAGEQYF. The CDR3 DNA reads as TGTGCCAGCAGTTTCTCGGGGGCAGGCGAGCAGTACTTC.

This clone was observed a handful of times. The chain uses TRBV7-9 and TRBJ2-7, with a weak D call TRBD2 (7 bases). CDR1 is SEHNR and CDR2 is FQNEAQ in the germline V gene (reference sequence). CDR3 length: 13 amino acids. V was pared by 5 bases and J by 3 bases, with 11 bases between. CDR3 nucleotide sequence: TGTGCCAGCAGCAAGGGGGGGATCTACGAGCAGTACTTC. This gives the protein CASSKGGIYEQYF.

V gene TRBV5-4 combines with J gene TRBJ2-5, with 8 bases that match TRBD2. The CDR3 totals 16 residues. Germline-derived CDR1 and CDR2 are SGHNT and YYREEE (reference sequence). Trimming at V came to 5 bases and at J to 5 bases, leaving 14 bases not matched to a gene. CDR3 amino acids: CASRLARGGGRETQYF. In DNA form, the CDR3 reads TGTGCCAGCAGACTGGCCAGGGGCGGGGGGCGCGAGACCCAGTACTTC.

In its sample, this clone was seen a few times. The chain carries TRBV4-1 and TRBJ1-2; TRBD1 matches at 9 bases. CDR3 length equals 16 residues. Germline values: CDR1 MGHRA, CDR2 YSYEKL. The V segment lost 0 bases and the J segment 0 bases; nucleotides outside the gene matches: 2. Here the CDR3 reads CASSQEGQGPNYGYTF. CDR3 DNA sequence: TGCGCCAGCAGCCAAGAGGGACAGGGTCCTAACTATGGCTACACCTTC.

The chain is built from TRBV6-4 and TRBJ2-3, with D possibly being TRBD1 (7 bases). Germline V gives CDR1 MRHNA, CDR2 SNTAGT. This CDR3 contains 15 residues. Trimming cost V 3 bases and J 2 bases, with 12 bases left between them. CDR3 loop: CASSEAGGFTDTQYF. CDR3 coding DNA: TGTGCCAGCAGTGAGGCAGGGGGGTTCACAGATACGCAGTATTTT.

CDR3 residues: CASSIGDRMNEKLFF. The CDR3 nucleotides read TGTGCCAGTAGTATCGGGGACAGGATGAATGAAAAACTGTTTTTT. The rearrangement uses TRBV19 and TRBJ1-4; 8 positions agree with TRBD1. Germline-derived CDR1 and CDR2 are LNHDA and SQIVND (reference sequence). Germline trimming cut 3 bases from V and 5 bases from J; bases unmatched to any gene: 5. The CDR3 loop spans 15 amino acids. Together with reference TRBV19 and TRBJ1-4, the CDR3 gives the full variable domain: DGGITQSPKYLFRKEGQNVTLSCEQNLNHDAMYWYRQDPGQGLRLIYYSQIVNDFQKGDIAEGYSVSREKKESFPLTVTSAQKNPTAFYLCASSIGDRMNEKLFFGSGTQLSVL.

The chain uses TRBV6-5 and TRBJ2-1; possibly TRBD1 for D (6 bases). The CDR3 consists of 15 residues. Germline V CDR1 and CDR2: MNHEY, SVGAGI. Trimming stripped 8 bases from V and 5 bases from J, with 19 bases between. The CDR3 sequence is CASLQGTLPNNEQFF. The CDR3 DNA sequence: TGTGCCAGCCTTCAGGGGACCCTACCGAACAATGAGCAGTTCTTC.

The chain combines TRBV21-1 with TRBJ1-2; the table names TRBD1, a call not compared with the DNA. TRBV21-1 is reported as a pseudogene. The CDR3 is made up of 14 amino acids. CDR3 protein: CANVPGTTIDGYTF. The DNA of the CDR3 is TGTGCCAACGTCCCGGGGACAACAATCGATGGCTACACCTTC.

CDR3 sequence: CASSLSTVTGELFF. In nucleotides, the CDR3 is TGTGCCAGCAGCTTGTCGACAGTCACCGGGGAGCTGTTTTTT. The rearrangement uses TRBV11-1 and TRBJ2-2; tentative D call: TRBD1 (5 bases). This CDR3 spans 14 amino acids. The V gene lost 3 bases and the J gene lost 4 bases, with 9 bases spanning the gap. Germline values: CDR1 SGHAT, CDR2 FQDESV (reference sequence).

The chain carries TRBV9 and TRBJ2-1; D might be TRBD2 (5 bases). The germline CDR1 and CDR2 sequences are SGDLS and YYNGEE. V lost 3 bases and J 9 bases, leaving 13 bases between the germline ends. CDR3 length: 13 amino acids. CDR3 residues: CASSAMLAGEQFF. CDR3 nucleotide sequence: TGTGCCAGCAGCGCTATGCTAGCTGGTGAGCAGTTCTTC.

The chain recombines TRBV3-1 (or the pseudogene TRBV3-2) with TRBJ2-3, with TRBD1 as a possible D gene (5 bases). V lost 0 bases, J lost 0 bases, and 13 bases lay in between. CDR1 LGHDT and CDR2 YNNKEL come from the germline V gene (reference sequence). This CDR3 is 17 amino acids long. The chain's CDR3 is CASSQDPSRVSTDTQYF. The CDR3 DNA is TGTGCCAGCAGCCAAGATCCCAGCAGGGTCAGCACAGATACGCAGTATTTT.

The CDR3 DNA reads TGTGCCTGGACGGGGGGCGAGTACGAGCAGTACTTC. This translates into CAWTGGEYEQYF. The chain combines TRBV30 with TRBJ2-7; maybe TRBD2 (7 bases). Per germline, CDR1 GTSNPN and CDR2 SVGIG (reference sequence). This CDR3 spans 12 amino acids. V dropped 4 bases and J dropped 4 bases, with 11 bases sitting between them.

This clone is a singleton in its sample. The V gene is TRBV19, the J gene TRBJ1-2, with 9 positions matching TRBD1. The CDR3 loop spans 17 amino acids. Per germline, CDR1 LNHDA and CDR2 SQIVND (reference sequence). J gave up 4 bases and V 8 bases, and 17 bases lay outside the gene matches. CDR3: CASGAVTGGERGYGYTF. The CDR3 DNA sequence: TGTGCCAGTGGGGCAGTGACAGGGGGAGAGAGAGGCTATGGCTACACCTTC.

This chain uses TRBV5-4 with TRBJ1-2, with 8 nucleotides matching TRBD1. This CDR3 region has 16 residues. Germline CDR1 reads SGHNT; CDR2 reads YYREEE (reference sequence). V shed 4 bases and J 1 base; nucleotides not matched to a gene: 9. The CDR3 spells CASSSSGTGGNYGYTF. The CDR3 nucleotides are TGTGCCAGCAGCAGCTCCGGGACAGGCGGTAACTATGGCTACACCTTC.

The chain joins TRBV2 to TRBJ1-6, with 7 bases aligning to TRBD1. The CDR3 loop spans 16 amino acids. The junction had 11 bases not matched to a gene; V was cut back by 8 bases and J by 4 bases. The V gene's germline CDR1 is SNHLY and CDR2 FYNNEI. This CDR3 reads CASRSTGVLYNSPLHF. CDR3 in DNA: TGTGCCAGCCGGTCTACAGGGGTCCTTTATAATTCACCCCTCCACTTT.

This chain links TRBV19 with TRBJ2-1; TRBD1 matches at 10 bases. The CDR3 is made up of 17 amino acids. The V segment lost 9 bases and the J segment 4 bases; nucleotides outside the gene matches: 15. CDR1 is LNHDA, CDR2 SQIVND, per germline (reference sequence). The CDR3 DNA is TGTGCCAGCAAGGGGGGTTCGGGACAGGGGACTTACAATGAGCAGTTCTTC. Its protein product is CASKGGSGQGTYNEQFF.

The genes are TRBV9 and TRBJ2-1, with 10 bases that match TRBD2. The V and J ends lost 1 base and 0 bases, in that order; junction bases with no gene match: 10. This CDR3 comprises 19 residues. Germline CDR1 and CDR2: SGDLS and YYNGEE. CDR3 DNA: TGTGCCAGCAGCGTAAGGTTGCTAGCGGGGGTTCCCTCCTACAATGAGCAGTTCTTC. The encoded protein is CASSVRLLAGVPSYNEQFF.

The chain carries TRBV6-5 and TRBJ2-6; D might be TRBD1 (6 bases). CDR3 length: 16 residues. The V and J ends lost 4 bases and 0 bases respectively, with 10 bases between them. Germline-derived CDR1 and CDR2 are MNHEY and SVGAGI. Here the CDR3 reads CASSSYRVSGANVLTF. In DNA, the CDR3 is TGTGCCAGCAGTTCTTACAGGGTCTCTGGGGCCAACGTCCTGACTTTC.

This sequence joins TRBV7-3 and TRBJ2-3; the match to TRBD2 covers 11 bases. The CDR3 is 16 residues long. Trimming cost V 4 bases and J 1 base; bases outside gene matches: 4. Germline V CDR1 and CDR2: SGHTA, FQGTGA. CDR3 sequence reads: CASSSILAGGTDTQYF. The CDR3 region has the DNA TGTGCCAGCAGCTCAATACTAGCGGGGGGCACAGATACGCAGTATTTT.